This note documents a single T cell receptor (beta chain) sequence. The sample comes from a study of blood T cell repertoires in COVID-19. The CDR3 is 12 residues long. The germline V gene has CDR1 SNHLY and CDR2 FYNNEI. V shed 5 bases and J shed 6 bases, with 7 bases lying between them. The table came from immunoSEQ multiplex PCR; TCRdb's copy has only in-frame clones and leaves some out. The sample has approximately 100,000 clones, 85% to 90% seen once; the top ten hold about 3.5%. The sequenced material came from peripheral blood. The sequence came from a human donor in a cohort sampled during active COVID-19. This chain joins TRBV2 and TRBJ2-2; D is undetermined. CDR3 in DNA: TGTGCCAGCAGTCCCCTCGCCGGGGAGCTGTTTTTT. It translates to CASSPLAGELFF.